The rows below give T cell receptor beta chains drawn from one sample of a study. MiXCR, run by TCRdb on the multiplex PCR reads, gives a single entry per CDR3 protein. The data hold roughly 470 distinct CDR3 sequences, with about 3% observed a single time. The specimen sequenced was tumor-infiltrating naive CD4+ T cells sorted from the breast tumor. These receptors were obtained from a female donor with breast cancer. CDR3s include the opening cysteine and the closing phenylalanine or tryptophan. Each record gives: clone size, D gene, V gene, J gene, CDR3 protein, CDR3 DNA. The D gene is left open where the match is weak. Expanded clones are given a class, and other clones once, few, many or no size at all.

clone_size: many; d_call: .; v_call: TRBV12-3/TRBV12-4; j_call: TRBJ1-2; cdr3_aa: CASSLAGRSYTF; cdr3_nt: TGTGCCAGCAGTTTGGCGGGTAGAAGCTACACCTTC
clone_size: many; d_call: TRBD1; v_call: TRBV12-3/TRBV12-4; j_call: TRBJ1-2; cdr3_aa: CASSGQGVYGYTF; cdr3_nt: TGTGCCAGCTCCGGACAGGGAGTCTATGGCTACACCTTC
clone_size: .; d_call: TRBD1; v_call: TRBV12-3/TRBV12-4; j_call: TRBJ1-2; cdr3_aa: CASRTTGVNGYTF; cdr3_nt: TGTGCCAGCAGGACAACAGGGGTAAATGGCTACACCTTC
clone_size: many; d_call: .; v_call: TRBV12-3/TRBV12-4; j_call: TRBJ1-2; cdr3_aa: CASSLTRLYGYTF; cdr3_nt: TGTGCCAGCAGTTTAACCCGCCTCTATGGCTACACCTTC
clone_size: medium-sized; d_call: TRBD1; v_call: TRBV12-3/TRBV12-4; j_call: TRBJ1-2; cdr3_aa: CASTAGTVYTF; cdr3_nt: TGTGCCAGCACCGCCGGGACAGTGTACACCTTC
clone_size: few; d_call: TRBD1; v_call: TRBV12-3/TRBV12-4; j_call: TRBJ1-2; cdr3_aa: CASGQGLGGYTF; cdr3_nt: TGTGCCAGTGGACAGGGGCTAGGTGGCTACACCTTC
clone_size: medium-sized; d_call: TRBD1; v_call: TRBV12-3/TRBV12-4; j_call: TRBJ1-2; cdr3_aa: CASSSGQGLHGYTF; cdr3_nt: TGTGCCAGCAGTTCGGGACAGGGACTCCATGGCTACACCTTC
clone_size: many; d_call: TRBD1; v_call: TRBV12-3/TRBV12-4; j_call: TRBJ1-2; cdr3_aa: CASSGDRSYGYTF; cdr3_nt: TGTGCCAGCAGTGGGGACAGAAGCTATGGCTACACCTTC
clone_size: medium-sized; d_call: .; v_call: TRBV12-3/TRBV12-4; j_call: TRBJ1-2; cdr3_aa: CACRRGSNYGYTF; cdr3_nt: TGTGCCTGCCGTAGGGGATCTAACTATGGCTACACCTTC
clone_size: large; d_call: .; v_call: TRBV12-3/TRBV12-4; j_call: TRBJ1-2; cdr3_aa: CASSSWGGYTF; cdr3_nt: TGTGCCAGCAGTTCCTGGGGTGGCTACACCTTC
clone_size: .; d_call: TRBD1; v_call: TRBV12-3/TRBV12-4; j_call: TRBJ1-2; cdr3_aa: CASSSRDRVGYGYTF; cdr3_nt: TGTGCCAGCAGCTCCCGGGACAGGGTAGGGTATGGCTACACCTTC
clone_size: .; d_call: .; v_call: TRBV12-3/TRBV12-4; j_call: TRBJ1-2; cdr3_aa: CASSLGQYYGYTF; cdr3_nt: TGTGCCAGCAGTTTAGGGCAGTACTATGGCTACACCTTC
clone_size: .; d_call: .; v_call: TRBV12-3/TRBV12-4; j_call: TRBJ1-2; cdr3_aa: CASSLRQGSSYGYTF; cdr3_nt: TGTGCCAGCAGTTTACGGCAGGGGTCCTCCTATGGCTACACCTTC
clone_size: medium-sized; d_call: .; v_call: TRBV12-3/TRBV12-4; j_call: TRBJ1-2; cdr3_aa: CASSLYPGDGYTF; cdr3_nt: TGTGCCAGCAGTTTATATCCAGGGGATGGCTACACCTTC
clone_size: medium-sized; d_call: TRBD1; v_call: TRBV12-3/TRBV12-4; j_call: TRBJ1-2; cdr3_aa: CASSPGQGGSRGYTF; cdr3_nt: TGTGCCAGCAGTCCAGGACAGGGTGGTTCGAGGGGCTACACCTTC
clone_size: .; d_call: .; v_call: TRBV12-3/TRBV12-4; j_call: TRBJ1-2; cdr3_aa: CASSIRRSLIGYTF; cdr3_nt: TGTGCCAGCAGTATCCGGCGGAGTCTGATCGGCTACACCTTC
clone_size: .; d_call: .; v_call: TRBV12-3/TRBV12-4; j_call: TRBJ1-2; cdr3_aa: CASRGVAGRGYTF; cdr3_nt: TGTGCCAGCAGGGGCGTAGCAGGTCGCGGCTACACCTTC
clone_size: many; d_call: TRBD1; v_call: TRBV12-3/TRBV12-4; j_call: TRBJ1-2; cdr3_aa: CASSPTGTYGYTF; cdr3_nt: TGTGCCAGCAGTCCGACAGGGACCTATGGCTACACCTTC
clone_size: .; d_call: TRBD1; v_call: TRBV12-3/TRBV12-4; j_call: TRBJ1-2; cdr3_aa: CASSLTGDRGYTF; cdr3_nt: TGTGCCAGCAGTTTAACAGGGGACCGTGGCTACACCTTC
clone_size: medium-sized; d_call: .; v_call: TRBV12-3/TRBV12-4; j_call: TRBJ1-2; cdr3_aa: CASSSRDGYTF; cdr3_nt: TGTGCCAGCAGTTCCAGAGATGGCTACACCTTC
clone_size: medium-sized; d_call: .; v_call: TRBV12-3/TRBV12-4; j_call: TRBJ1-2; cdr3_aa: CASSSRGDYTF; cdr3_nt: TGTGCCAGCAGTTCCCGTGGGGACTACACCTTC
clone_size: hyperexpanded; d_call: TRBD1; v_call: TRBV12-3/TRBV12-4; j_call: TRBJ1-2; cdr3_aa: CASSQGQGQGYTF; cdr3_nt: TGTGCCAGCAGCCAGGGACAGGGACAGGGCTACACCTTC
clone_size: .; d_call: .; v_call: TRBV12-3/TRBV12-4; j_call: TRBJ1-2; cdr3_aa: CASSAQGYYGYTF; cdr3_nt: TGTGCCAGCAGTGCACAGGGATACTATGGCTACACCTTC
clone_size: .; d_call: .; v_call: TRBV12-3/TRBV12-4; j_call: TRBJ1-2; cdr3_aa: CASSRDTGSGYTF; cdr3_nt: TGTGCCAGCAGTAGGGACACCGGAAGCGGCTACACCTTC
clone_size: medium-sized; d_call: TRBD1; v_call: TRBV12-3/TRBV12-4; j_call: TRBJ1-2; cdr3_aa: CASSPRDRAAYYGYTF; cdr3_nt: TGTGCCAGCAGTCCCCGGGACAGGGCTGCGTACTATGGCTACACCTTC
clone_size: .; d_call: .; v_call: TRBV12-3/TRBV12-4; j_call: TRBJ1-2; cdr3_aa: CASTQEGHYGYTF; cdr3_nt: TGTGCCAGCACCCAGGAGGGTCACTATGGCTACACCTTC
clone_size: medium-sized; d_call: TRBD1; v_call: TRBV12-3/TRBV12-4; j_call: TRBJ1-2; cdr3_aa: CASSLQGPAYGYTF; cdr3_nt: TGTGCCAGCAGTCTACAGGGGCCCGCCTATGGCTACACCTTC
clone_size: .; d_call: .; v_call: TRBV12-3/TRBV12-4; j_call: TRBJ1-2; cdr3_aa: CASSLGRLDYGYTF; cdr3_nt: TGTGCCAGCAGTTTAGGCAGACTTGACTATGGCTACACCTTC
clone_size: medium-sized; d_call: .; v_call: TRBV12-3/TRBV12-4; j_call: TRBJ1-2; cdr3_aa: CASSSALLYGYTF; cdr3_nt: TGTGCCAGCAGTTCGGCGTTACTCTATGGCTACACCTTC
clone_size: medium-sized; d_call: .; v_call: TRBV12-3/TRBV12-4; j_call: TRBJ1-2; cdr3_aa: CASSLGAGRIYGYTF; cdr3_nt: TGTGCCAGCAGTTTAGGCGCGGGACGGATCTATGGCTACACCTTC
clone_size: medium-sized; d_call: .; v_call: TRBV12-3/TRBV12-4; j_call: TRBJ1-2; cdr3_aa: CASSSYQGDSFSTGYTF; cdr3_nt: TGTGCCAGCAGTTCATATCAGGGAGACTCATTTTCCACTGGCTACACCTTC
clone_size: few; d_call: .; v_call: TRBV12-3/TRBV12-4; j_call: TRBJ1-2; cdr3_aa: CASREQGYSGYTF; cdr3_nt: TGTGCCAGCAGAGAACAGGGTTATTCGGGCTACACCTTC
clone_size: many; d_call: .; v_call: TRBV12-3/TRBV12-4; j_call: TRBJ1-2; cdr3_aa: CASSPIGQGTVYTF; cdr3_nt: TGTGCCAGCAGCCCGATAGGGCAGGGTACGGTTTACACCTTC
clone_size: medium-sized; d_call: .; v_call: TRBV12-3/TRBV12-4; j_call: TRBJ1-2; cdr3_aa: CATVSDYNYGYTF; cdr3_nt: TGTGCCACCGTAAGCGACTATAACTATGGCTACACCTTC
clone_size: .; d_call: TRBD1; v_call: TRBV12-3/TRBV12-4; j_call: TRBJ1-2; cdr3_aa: CASSLRRQGGYGYTF; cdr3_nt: TGTGCCAGCAGTTTACGCCGACAGGGTGGCTATGGCTACACCTTC
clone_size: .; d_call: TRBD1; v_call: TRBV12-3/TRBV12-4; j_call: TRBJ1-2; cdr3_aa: CASSRDSDYGYTF; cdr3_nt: TGTGCCAGCAGTAGGGACAGCGACTATGGCTACACCTTC
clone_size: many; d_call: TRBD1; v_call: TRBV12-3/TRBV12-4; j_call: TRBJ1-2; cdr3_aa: CASHRGAGYGYTF; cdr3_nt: TGTGCCAGCCACAGGGGCGCGGGCTATGGCTACACCTTC